The next 4 T cell receptor beta chains were all read from a single sample in a study of Graves' ophthalmopathy and Graves' hyperthyroidism. TCR beta CDR3 amplification used RNA transcripts. The first round was an RT-PCR with HTBI primers, and the second round was a multiplex PCR. MiXCR, applied by TCRdb to the multiplex PCR reads, yields one record per CDR3 protein. The sample carries about 500,000 distinct CDR3 sequences, less than 45% recorded once. The sequenced sample was peripheral blood or thyroid tissue (not recorded which). The origin of the receptors is an adult man with Graves' hyperthyroidism.

This clonotype has only a few counts. This chain joins TRBV7-2 and TRBJ2-5; TRBD2 agrees at 7 bases. CDR1 is SGHTA and CDR2 is FQGNSA in the germline V gene. This CDR3 has 14 residues. Unmatched junction bases numbered 4, after V lost 4 bases and J lost 2 bases. The CDR3 region is CASSSGGSQETQYF. As DNA, the CDR3 is TGTGCCAGCAGCTCGGGAGGCAGTCAAGAGACCCAGTACTTC.

V and J are TRBV7-9 and TRBJ1-6; 8 nucleotides match TRBD1. The CDR3 runs to 15 residues. Germline CDR1 and CDR2: SEHNR and FQNEAQ (reference sequence). V was pared by 4 bases and J by 11 bases, with 10 bases of the junction left unmatched. The CDR3 DNA follows: TGTGCCAGCAGCTCGCACGACCTACAGGGGGCACCCCTCCACTTT. Protein product: CASSSHDLQGAPLHF.

There are many counts of this clonotype. The chain employs TRBV29-1 and TRBJ2-5; 9 positions match TRBD2. Per the germline V gene, CDR1 is SQVTM and CDR2 is ANQGSEA. There are 14 residues in the CDR3. J lost 5 bases, V lost 6 bases, and 10 bases had no gene match. The CDR3 sequence is CSVRLLAGWETQYF. The CDR3 coding sequence is TGCAGCGTGCGACTGCTAGCGGGATGGGAGACCCAGTACTTC.

This rearrangement joins TRBV2 to TRBJ2-7; D may match TRBD1 or TRBD2 (5 bases each). V lost 4 bases and J 7 bases, leaving 17 bases between the germline ends. The germline CDR1 and CDR2 sequences are SNHLY and FYNNEI. This CDR3 comprises 14 residues. The CDR3 DNA is TGTGCCAGCAGTGTGTTGGGGGATTACAATGAGCAGTACTTC. Its protein product is CASSVLGDYNEQYF.